The 14 T cell receptor beta chains presented below share a single source sample, sequenced in a study of blood T cell repertoires in COVID-19 (TCRdb year 2020). Library creation used the immunoSEQ multiplex PCR assay. Imported from immuneACCESS, the table was reduced by TCRdb to in-frame sequences with V and J called. These copies leave out some clones; in studies compared against another copy, an unresolved V gene accounts for under half, and the cause of the remainder is not known. In all, the sample holds tens of thousands of clones, and around 83% of those were seen once. The ten largest clones capture 5% to 6.5% of the sample. Sequenced input: peripheral blood. Every receptor here comes from a woman between 55 and 75 years old with acute or convalescent COVID-19.

This clone was recorded a few times. CDR3 amino acids: CASSHGTSGGARSTGELFF. In DNA, the CDR3 is TGTGCCAGCAGCCACGGGACTAGCGGGGGGGCCAGAAGTACCGGGGAGCTGTTTTTT. This chain joins TRBV9 and TRBJ2-2; 16 bases are a match to TRBD2. The J segment lost 5 bases and the V segment lost 4 bases, leaving 11 bases of the junction unmatched. There are 19 residues in the CDR3. Per germline, CDR1 SGDLS and CDR2 YYNGEE.

V is TRBV6-5 and J is TRBJ1-3, with D perhaps matching TRBD1 (6 bases). Germline values: CDR1 MNHEY, CDR2 SVGAGI. V was cut by 6 bases and J by 2 bases, with 14 bases left in between. This CDR3 is 15 amino acids long. Here the CDR3 reads CASRSPGGPGNTIYF. Here the CDR3 DNA reads TGTGCCAGCAGGTCTCCGGGGGGCCCTGGAAACACCATATATTTT.

This clone has just a few counts. The chain is built from TRBV3-1 (or the pseudogene TRBV3-2) and TRBJ1-2; D gene unclear. The CDR3 extends over 15 amino acids. V was cut by 4 bases and J by 1 base, with 13 bases left in between. CDR1 is LGHDT and CDR2 is YNNKEL in the germline V gene (reference sequence). The CDR3 DNA is TGTGCCAGCAGCCCCCATGACAAGATTAACTATGGCTACACCTTC. Its protein is CASSPHDKINYGYTF.

The chain uses TRBV6-5 and TRBJ2-1; 13 bases are shared with TRBD2. Germline V CDR1 and CDR2: MNHEY, SVGAGI. This CDR3 has 16 residues. J lost 7 bases, V lost 0 bases, and 3 bases had no gene match. CDR3 amino acids: CASSYSLAGGRNEQFF. CDR3 bases: TGTGCCAGCAGTTACTCACTAGCGGGGGGGCGAAATGAGCAGTTCTTC.

The rearrangement links TRBV5-1 to TRBJ2-7, with TRBD2 matching 13 bases. CDR1 SGHRS and CDR2 YFSETQ come from the germline V gene. Germline trimming cut 0 bases from V and 0 bases from J; bases unmatched to any gene: 6. The CDR3 length is 18 residues. The CDR3 loop is CASSLGLAGGGFSYEQYF. The CDR3 coding sequence is TGCGCCAGCAGCTTGGGACTAGCGGGGGGCGGATTCTCCTACGAGCAGTACTTC. Full variable domain (outside the CDR3, taken from reference TRBV5-1 and TRBJ2-7): KAGVTQTPRYLIKTRGQQVTLSCSPISGHRSVSWYQQTPGQGLQFLFEYFSETQRNKGNFPGRFSGRQFSNSRSEMNVSTLELGDSALYLCASSLGLAGGGFSYEQYFGPGTRLTVT.

The chain uses TRBV27 and TRBJ2-2; tentatively, D is TRBD1 (6 bases). This CDR3 is built from 13 residues. The germline V and J ends were trimmed by 8 bases and 6 bases, with 13 bases remaining between them. Germline lookup yields CDR1 MNHEY and CDR2 SMNVEV (reference sequence). CDR3 coding DNA: TGTGCCAGCGGAAAGGGGGTACCCGGGGAGCTGTTTTTT. Protein product: CASGKGVPGELFF.

V gene TRBV10-2 combines with J gene TRBJ1-2; D ambiguous. In germline, CDR1 is WSHSY, CDR2 SAAADI. The CDR3 totals 13 residues. V was shortened by 0 bases and J by 5 bases, with 7 bases between the two germline ends. The CDR3 DNA sequence: TGCGCCAGCAGTGAGTCGCCAGCGTATGGCTACACCTTC. As protein: CASSESPAYGYTF.

This chain's CDR3 is CASSPLPSGGDNEQFF. CDR3 in DNA: TGCGCCAGCAGCCCACTTCCTAGCGGGGGGGACAATGAGCAGTTCTTC. The chain combines TRBV5-1 with TRBJ2-1; 12 nucleotides align to TRBD2. The CDR3 is 16 amino acids. The J segment lost 5 bases and the V segment lost 4 bases, leaving 7 bases of the junction unmatched. Per germline, CDR1 SGHRS and CDR2 YFSETQ.

This clone is a singleton in its sample. CDR3 region: CASSQGARGTEAFF. The CDR3 region has the DNA TGTGCCAGTAGTCAGGGGGCGCGTGGAACTGAAGCTTTCTTT. The chain has TRBV19 and TRBJ1-1; 8 nucleotides agree with TRBD1. The CDR3 totals 14 residues. Germline V gives CDR1 LNHDA, CDR2 SQIVND (reference sequence). The V and J ends lost 5 bases and 5 bases, in that order; junction bases with no gene match: 7.

This clone turned up a few times. This chain links TRBV5-6 with TRBJ1-5; D is possibly TRBD1 (5 bases). V dropped 0 bases and J dropped 0 bases, with 10 bases sitting between them. The CDR3 sequence is 16 residues long. The germline CDR1 and CDR2 sequences are SGHDT and YYEEEE. The CDR3 bases are TGTGCCAGCAGCTTGGCGGGGGGGTATAGCAATCAGCCCCAGCATTTT. It translates to CASSLAGGYSNQPQHF.

This chain connects TRBV15 to TRBJ2-2; the match to TRBD2 covers 7 bases. The J segment lost 5 bases and the V segment lost 0 bases, leaving 3 bases of the junction unmatched. CDR3 length: 15 residues. Germline V CDR1 and CDR2: LNHNV, YYDKDF (reference sequence). The CDR3 reads CATSRDRGETGELFF. For the CDR3, the DNA is TGTGCCACCAGCAGAGATCGGGGGGAGACCGGGGAGCTGTTTTTT.

This rearrangement joins TRBV9 to TRBJ1-1; the match to TRBD1 covers 9 bases. With V trimmed by 2 bases and J by 11 bases, 10 bases remained unmatched. The CDR3 extends over 14 amino acids. Germline V CDR1 and CDR2: SGDLS, YYNGEE. The CDR3 DNA reads TGTGCCAGCAGCGTGTCTACAGGGGGCCCGAGGGCTTTCTTT. This gives the protein CASSVSTGGPRAFF.

The V call is TRBV5-1, the J call TRBJ2-1; D gene uncertain. Germline V gives CDR1 SGHRS, CDR2 YFSETQ. The CDR3 totals 13 residues. Trimming cost V 3 bases and J 4 bases, with 8 bases left between them. The CDR3 sequence is CASSSDTYNEQFF. CDR3 DNA: TGCGCCAGCAGCTCTGACACTTACAATGAGCAGTTCTTC.

The V gene is TRBV5-1, the J gene TRBJ2-2; TRBD2 might be the D (6 bases). CDR1 and CDR2 from the germline V gene are SGHRS and YFSETQ. The CDR3 runs to 15 residues. The germline V and J ends were trimmed by 3 bases and 3 bases, with 12 bases remaining between them. The CDR3 nucleotides are TGCGCCAGCAGCTGGGTTGGCGGGGACACCGGGGAGCTGTTTTTT. Its translation is CASSWVGGDTGELFF.